Listed here are 11 T cell receptor beta chains from one sample, sequenced in a study of cytomegalovirus exposure and HLA in healthy donors. The PCR contained 60 Vbeta and 13 Jbeta primers. Sequencing was performed with immunoSEQ multiplex PCR; in TCRdb, only in-frame clones are kept and a portion is missing. The table has over 150,000 clones, around 72% seen once. The material sequenced was PBMCs. The source of these receptors is a man aged 18 to 29 in good health and CMV-seronegative.

The rearrangement links TRBV7-9 to TRBJ2-3, with D possibly matching TRBD2 (5 bases). This CDR3 contains 12 residues. V gave up 5 bases and J gave up 6 bases, with 9 bases separating them. Germline-derived CDR1 and CDR2 are SEHNR and FQNEAQ (reference sequence). The CDR3: CASSTGVDTQYF. In nucleotides, the CDR3 is TGTGCCAGCAGCACCGGGGTGGATACGCAGTATTTT.

This clone was counted between two and nine times. The rearrangement uses TRBV27 and TRBJ2-6, with a possible D match to TRBD1 (5 bases). Germline V gives CDR1 MNHEY, CDR2 SMNVEV (reference sequence). The CDR3 spans 14 residues. Deletions cut 7 bases from V and 4 bases from J, with 11 bases between. CDR3 nucleotides: TGTGCCAGCACAGACTGGGGCGGGGCCAACGTCCTGACTTTC. It is translated as CASTDWGGANVLTF.

The chain is built from TRBV18 and TRBJ2-1; 9 bases map to TRBD2. The CDR3 runs 15 residues. Germline CDR1 reads KGHSH; CDR2 reads LQKENI. V was pared by 3 bases and J by 3 bases, with 3 bases of the junction left unmatched. This CDR3 is CASSPTSGVYNEQFF. For the CDR3, the DNA is TGTGCCAGCTCACCGACTAGCGGAGTCTACAATGAGCAGTTCTTC.

The chain joins TRBV11-2 to TRBJ1-4; D unresolved. V was trimmed by 5 bases and J by 0 bases, leaving 13 bases between them. The germline V gene encodes CDR1 SGHAT and CDR2 FQNNGV. This CDR3 has 16 amino acids. CDR3 sequence reads: CASSPDIKPTNEKLFF. The CDR3 coding sequence is TGTGCCAGCAGCCCCGATATCAAGCCAACTAATGAAAAACTGTTTTTT.

This sequence joins TRBV7-8 and TRBJ2-1, with 11 bases matching TRBD1. The germline V gene has CDR1 SGHVS and CDR2 FQNEAQ. The CDR3 length is 16 residues. V gave up 5 bases and J gave up 8 bases; unmatched junction bases: 11. The CDR3 loop reads CASSPSAGTGGDEQFF. Written as DNA, the CDR3 is TGTGCCAGCAGCCCGAGCGCCGGGACAGGGGGAGATGAGCAGTTCTTC.

This CDR3 reads CASSPVNWRSSYEQYF. The DNA for the CDR3 is TGTGCCAGCAGCCCCGTAAATTGGAGGTCCTCCTACGAGCAGTACTTC. The V and J genes are TRBV11-2 and TRBJ2-7; a weak D match, TRBD2 (5 bases). Germline assignment: CDR1 SGHAT and CDR2 FQNNGV. The CDR3 runs to 16 residues. V was clipped by 5 bases and J by 0 bases, with 17 bases between them.

This chain uses TRBV6-5 with TRBJ1-2; 9 bases fit TRBD1. The CDR3 consists of 13 residues. Germline values: CDR1 MNHEY, CDR2 SVGAGI. J was trimmed by 8 bases and V by 6 bases; bases with no gene match: 7. The CDR3 is CASRGTGGQGYTF. CDR3 bases: TGTGCCAGCAGGGGCACAGGGGGCCAAGGCTACACCTTC.

V is TRBV6-5 and J is TRBJ1-2, with TRBD1 matching over 8 bases. CDR1 is MNHEY and CDR2 is SVGAGI in the germline V gene. This CDR3 region has 14 residues. Trimming cost V 4 bases and J 6 bases; bases outside gene matches: 7. Written as DNA, the CDR3 is TGTGCCAGCAGTTCGCAGGACAGGGCTGATGGCTACACCTTC. This codes for CASSSQDRADGYTF.

This chain connects TRBV9 to TRBJ1-5; D unresolved. Germline V gives CDR1 SGDLS, CDR2 YYNGEE. The CDR3 is 14 amino acids. Trimming pared 0 bases from V and 4 bases from J, leaving 8 bases between. The CDR3 sequence is CASSVDSRNQPQHF. In nucleotides, the CDR3 is TGTGCCAGCAGCGTAGACTCCCGAAATCAGCCCCAGCATTTT.

This chain connects TRBV27 to TRBJ2-1, with 8 bases lining up with TRBD2. Germline CDR1 MNHEY, CDR2 SMNVEV (reference sequence). This CDR3 contains 13 residues. The ends lost 9 bases at V and 4 bases at J; junction bases unmatched: 5. CDR3 amino acids: CASSSGYYNEQFF. The DNA of the CDR3 is TGTGCCAGTTCTAGCGGGTATTACAATGAGCAGTTCTTC.

CDR3 in DNA: TGCGCCAGCAGCTTGTATACGTCGGGAGGCTACACCTTC. It is translated as CASSLYTSGGYTF. The chain carries TRBV5-1 and TRBJ1-2; D gene ambiguous. The V and J ends lost 1 base and 8 bases respectively, with 12 bases between them. The CDR3 loop spans 13 amino acids. Looked up from germline, CDR1 is SGHRS and CDR2 is YFSETQ.